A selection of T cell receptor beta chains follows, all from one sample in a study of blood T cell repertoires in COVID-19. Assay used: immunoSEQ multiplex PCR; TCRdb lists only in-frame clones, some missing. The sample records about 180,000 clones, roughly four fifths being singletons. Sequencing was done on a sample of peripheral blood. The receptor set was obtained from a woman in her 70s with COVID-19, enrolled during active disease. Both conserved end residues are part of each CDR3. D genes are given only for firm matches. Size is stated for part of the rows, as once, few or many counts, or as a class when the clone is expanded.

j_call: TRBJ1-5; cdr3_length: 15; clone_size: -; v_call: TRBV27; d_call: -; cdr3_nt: TGTGCCGCTGGGAGGGAAGGGAGGGTAAATCAGCCCCAGCATTTT; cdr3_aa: CAAGREGRVNQPQHF
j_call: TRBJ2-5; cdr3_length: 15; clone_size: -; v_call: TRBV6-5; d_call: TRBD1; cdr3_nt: TGTGCCAGCAGTAGCCGGACAGGGGGCGTGAAGACCCAGTACTTC; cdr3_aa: CASSSRTGGVKTQYF
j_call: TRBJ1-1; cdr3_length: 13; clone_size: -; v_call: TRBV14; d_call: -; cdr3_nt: TGTGCCAGCAGCCAAGCTACCGGGGGGCAAGCTTTCTTT; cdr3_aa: CASSQATGGQAFF
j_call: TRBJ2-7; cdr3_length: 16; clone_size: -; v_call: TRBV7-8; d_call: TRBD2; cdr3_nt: TGTGCCAGCAGCTTAGGGCCGGGAGGGCCCTCCTACGAGCAGTACTTC; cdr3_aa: CASSLGPGGPSYEQYF
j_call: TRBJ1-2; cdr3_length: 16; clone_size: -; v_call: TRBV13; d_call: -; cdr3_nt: TGTGCCAGCAGCTTAGGCAAGCTGACAGGTTCCTATGGCTACACCTTC; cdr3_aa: CASSLGKLTGSYGYTF
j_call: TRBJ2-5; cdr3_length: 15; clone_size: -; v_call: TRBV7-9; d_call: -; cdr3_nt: TGTGCCAGCAGCCGAGGAGGAGCGGGCGGGGAGACCCAGTACTTC; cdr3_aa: CASSRGGAGGETQYF
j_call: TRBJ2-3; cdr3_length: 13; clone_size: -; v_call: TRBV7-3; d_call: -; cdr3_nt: TGTGCCAGCAGCCACCGCTACGAGGGTACGCAGTATTTT; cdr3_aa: CASSHRYEGTQYF
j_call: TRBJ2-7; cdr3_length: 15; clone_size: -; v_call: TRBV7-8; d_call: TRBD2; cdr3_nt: TGTGCCAGCAGCTCAAGCGGGAGGGTACTCTACGAGCAGTACTTC; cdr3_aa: CASSSSGRVLYEQYF
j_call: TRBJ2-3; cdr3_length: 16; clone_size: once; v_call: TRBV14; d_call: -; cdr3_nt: TGTGCCAGCAGCTACTCCAGGGGAATAAGCACAGATACGCAGTATTTT; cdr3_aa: CASSYSRGISTDTQYF
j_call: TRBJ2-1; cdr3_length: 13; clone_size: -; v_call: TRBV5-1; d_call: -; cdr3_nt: TGCGCCAGCAGCTTGATACCGGGTAATGAGCAGTTCTTC; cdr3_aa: CASSLIPGNEQFF
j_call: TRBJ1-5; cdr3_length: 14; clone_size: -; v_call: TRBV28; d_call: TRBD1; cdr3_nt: TGTGCCAGCAGTTTCCAGGGGGGTGGCCAGCCCCAGCATTTT; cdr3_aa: CASSFQGGGQPQHF
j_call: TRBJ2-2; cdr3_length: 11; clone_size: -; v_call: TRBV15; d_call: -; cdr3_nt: TGTGCCACCAGCCTAACCGGGGAGCTGTTTTTT; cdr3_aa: CATSLTGELFF
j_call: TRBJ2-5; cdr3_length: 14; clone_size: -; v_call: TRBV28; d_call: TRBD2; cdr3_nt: TGTGCCAGCAGTTTAACTAGCGGGAGGAAGACCCAGTACTTC; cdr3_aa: CASSLTSGRKTQYF
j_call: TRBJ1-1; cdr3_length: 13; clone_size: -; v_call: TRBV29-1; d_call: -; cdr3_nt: TGCAGCGCCGTCCGGGTCACAAACACTGAAGCTTTCTTT; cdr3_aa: CSAVRVTNTEAFF
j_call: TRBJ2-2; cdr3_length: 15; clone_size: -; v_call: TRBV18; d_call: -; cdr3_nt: TGTGCCAGCTCACCACTACAGACGAACACCGGGGAGCTGTTTTTT; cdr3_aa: CASSPLQTNTGELFF
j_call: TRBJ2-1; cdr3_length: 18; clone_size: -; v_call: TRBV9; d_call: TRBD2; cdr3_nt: TGTGCCAGCAGCGCTCTAACTTTTGGCGGGAGGCAAGGTAATGAGCAGTTCTTC; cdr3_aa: CASSALTFGGRQGNEQFF
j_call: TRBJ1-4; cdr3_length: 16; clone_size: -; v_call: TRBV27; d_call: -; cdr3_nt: TGTGCCACCGGAAAGATGGCCCGGGGGGCTGGAGAAAAACTGTTTTTT; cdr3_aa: CATGKMARGAGEKLFF
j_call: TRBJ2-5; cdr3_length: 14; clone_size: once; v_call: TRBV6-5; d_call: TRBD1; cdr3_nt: TGTGCCAGCCTCGAGCCAGGGGGCAGAGAGACCCAGTACTTC; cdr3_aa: CASLEPGGRETQYF
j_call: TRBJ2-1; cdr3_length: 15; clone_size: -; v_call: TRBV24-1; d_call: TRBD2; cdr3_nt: TGTGCCACCAGTGACCCTAGCGGGAGTTCCGATGAGCAGTTCTTC; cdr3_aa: CATSDPSGSSDEQFF
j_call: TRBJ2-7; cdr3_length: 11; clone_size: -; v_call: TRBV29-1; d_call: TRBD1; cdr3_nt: TGCAGCGTCGACAGGGTCGGCGAGCAGTACTTC; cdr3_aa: CSVDRVGEQYF
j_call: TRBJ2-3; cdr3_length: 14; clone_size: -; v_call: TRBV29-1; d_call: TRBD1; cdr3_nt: TGCAGCTACAGGGGAAAGGGGAGCACAGATACGCAGTATTTT; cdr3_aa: CSYRGKGSTDTQYF
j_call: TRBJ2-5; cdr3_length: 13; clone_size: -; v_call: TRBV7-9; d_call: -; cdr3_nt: TGTGCCAGCAGCTTAATCAGTCAAGAGACCCAGTACTTC; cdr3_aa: CASSLISQETQYF
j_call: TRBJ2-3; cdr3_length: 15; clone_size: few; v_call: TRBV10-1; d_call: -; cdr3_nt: TGCGCCAGCAGTGAATCTAGACAGGGCACAGATACGCAGTATTTT; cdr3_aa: CASSESRQGTDTQYF
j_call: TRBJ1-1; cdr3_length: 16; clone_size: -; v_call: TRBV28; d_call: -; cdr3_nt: TGTGCCAGCCGGATCGCCTCCAGGGCGGTAAACACTGAAGCTTTCTTT; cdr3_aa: CASRIASRAVNTEAFF
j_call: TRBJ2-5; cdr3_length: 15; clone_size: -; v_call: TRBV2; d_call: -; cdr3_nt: TGTGCCACCTCAGCTCGGCGGGCCTCCCAAGAGACCCAGTACTTC; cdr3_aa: CATSARRASQETQYF
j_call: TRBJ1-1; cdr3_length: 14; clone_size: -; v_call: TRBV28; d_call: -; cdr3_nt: TGTGCCAGCAGCAACGGACAGATGAACACTGAAGCTTTCTTT; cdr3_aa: CASSNGQMNTEAFF
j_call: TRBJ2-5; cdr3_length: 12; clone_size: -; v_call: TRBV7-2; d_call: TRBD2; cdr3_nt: TGTGCCAGCAGCTCCCCGGGGGGGACCCAGTACTTC; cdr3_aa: CASSSPGGTQYF
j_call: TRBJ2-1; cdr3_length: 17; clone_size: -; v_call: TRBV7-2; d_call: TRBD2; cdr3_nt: TGTGCCAGCAGCCGCAGGACTAGCGGGAATTCCTACAATGAGCAGTTCTTC; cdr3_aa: CASSRRTSGNSYNEQFF
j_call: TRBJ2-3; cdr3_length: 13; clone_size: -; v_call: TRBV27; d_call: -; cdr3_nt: TGTGCCAGCAGTTTTGGCAGGTCGGATACGCAGTATTTT; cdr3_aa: CASSFGRSDTQYF
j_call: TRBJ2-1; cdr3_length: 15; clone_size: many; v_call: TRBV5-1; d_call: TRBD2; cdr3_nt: TGCGCCAGCAGCGTTCAGGGAGGGAGCGGCAATGAGCAGTTCTTC; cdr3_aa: CASSVQGGSGNEQFF
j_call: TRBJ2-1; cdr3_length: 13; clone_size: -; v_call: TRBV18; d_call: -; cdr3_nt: TGTGCCAGCTCAACTGACAGGTACAATGAGCAGTTCTTC; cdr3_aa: CASSTDRYNEQFF
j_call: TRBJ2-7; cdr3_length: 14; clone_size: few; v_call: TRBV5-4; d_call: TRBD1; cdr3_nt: TGTGCCAGCAGCCGGGGACAGCCCGCTGTCGAGCAGTACTTC; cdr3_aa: CASSRGQPAVEQYF
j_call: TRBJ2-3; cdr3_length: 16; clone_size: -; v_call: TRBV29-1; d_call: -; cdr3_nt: TGCAGCGTCGAGGGCGAACAGGGAAGAAACACAGATACGCAGTATTTT; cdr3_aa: CSVEGEQGRNTDTQYF
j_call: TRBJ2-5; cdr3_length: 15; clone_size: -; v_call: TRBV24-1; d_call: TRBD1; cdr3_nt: TGTGCCACCAGCAATCCGGGACAGGGAAAAGAGACCCAGTACTTC; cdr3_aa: CATSNPGQGKETQYF
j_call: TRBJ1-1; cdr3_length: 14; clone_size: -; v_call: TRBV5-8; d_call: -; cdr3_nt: TGTGCCAGCAGCTTGAGGGGGTTACCGACTGAAGCTTTCTTT; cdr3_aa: CASSLRGLPTEAFF
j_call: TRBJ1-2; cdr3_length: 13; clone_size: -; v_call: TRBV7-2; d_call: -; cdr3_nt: TGTGCCAGCAGCTTATTTGGGGGCGGTGGCTACACCTTC; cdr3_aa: CASSLFGGGGYTF
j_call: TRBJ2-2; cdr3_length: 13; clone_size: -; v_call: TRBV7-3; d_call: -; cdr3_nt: TGTGCCAGCAGCCAAGACATTGGCGGGGAGCTGTTTTTT; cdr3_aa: CASSQDIGGELFF
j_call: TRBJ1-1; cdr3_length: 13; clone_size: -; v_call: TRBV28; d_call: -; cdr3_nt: TGTGCCAGCAGTTTAACAGGGAACACTGAAGCTTTCTTT; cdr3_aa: CASSLTGNTEAFF
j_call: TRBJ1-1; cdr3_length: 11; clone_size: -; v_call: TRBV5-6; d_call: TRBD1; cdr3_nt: TGTGCCAGCAGCTTCGACAGGGAGGCTTTCTTT; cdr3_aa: CASSFDREAFF
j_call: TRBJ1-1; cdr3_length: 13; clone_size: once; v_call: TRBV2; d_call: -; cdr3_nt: TGTGCCAGCGGAGGAGAGATGAACACTGAAGCTTTCTTT; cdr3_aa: CASGGEMNTEAFF
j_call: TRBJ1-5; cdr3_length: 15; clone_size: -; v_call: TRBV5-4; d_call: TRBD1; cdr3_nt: TGTGCCAGCAGCGCCGGGACAGGAATCCATCAGCCCCAGCATTTT; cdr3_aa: CASSAGTGIHQPQHF
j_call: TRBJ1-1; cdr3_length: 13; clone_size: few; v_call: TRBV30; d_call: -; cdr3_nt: TGTGCCTGGAGTGTTGGCAGGGGCACTGAAGCTTTCTTT; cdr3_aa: CAWSVGRGTEAFF
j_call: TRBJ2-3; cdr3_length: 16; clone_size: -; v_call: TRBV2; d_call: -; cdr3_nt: TGTGCCAGCAGTGAAACAGGGCTAGCCGGTAGAGATACGCAGTATTTT; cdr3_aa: CASSETGLAGRDTQYF
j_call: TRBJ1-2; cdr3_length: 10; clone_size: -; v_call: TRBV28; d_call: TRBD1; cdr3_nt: TGTGCCAGCAAACAGGGGGGCTACACCTTC; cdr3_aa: CASKQGGYTF
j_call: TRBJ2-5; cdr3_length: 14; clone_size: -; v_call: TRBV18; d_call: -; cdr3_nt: TGTGCCAGCTCACCGAGGAGGTACCAAGAGACCCAGTACTTC; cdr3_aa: CASSPRRYQETQYF
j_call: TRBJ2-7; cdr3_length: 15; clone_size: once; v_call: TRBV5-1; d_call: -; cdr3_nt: TGCGCCAGCAGCCTGGGAGGAGCCCAGGGGTACGAGCAGTACTTC; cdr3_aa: CASSLGGAQGYEQYF
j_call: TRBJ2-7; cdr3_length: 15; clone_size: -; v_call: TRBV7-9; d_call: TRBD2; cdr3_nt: TGTGCCAGCAGTATTCGGACTAGCGGCAACTACGAGCAGTACTTC; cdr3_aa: CASSIRTSGNYEQYF
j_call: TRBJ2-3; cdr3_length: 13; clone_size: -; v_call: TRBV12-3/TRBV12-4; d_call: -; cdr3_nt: TGTGCCAGCAGTACCCGACAGGCAGATACGCAGTATTTT; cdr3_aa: CASSTRQADTQYF
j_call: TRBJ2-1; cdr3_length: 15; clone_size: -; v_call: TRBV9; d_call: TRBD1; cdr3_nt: TGTGCCAGCAGCGTAGTACAGGGGCGGTTTGATGAGCAGTTCTTC; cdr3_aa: CASSVVQGRFDEQFF
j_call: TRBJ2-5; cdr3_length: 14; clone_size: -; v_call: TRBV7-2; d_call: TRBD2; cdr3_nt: TGTGCCAGCAGCTTAGGGATAGCGGGACAGACCCAGTACTTC; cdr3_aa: CASSLGIAGQTQYF
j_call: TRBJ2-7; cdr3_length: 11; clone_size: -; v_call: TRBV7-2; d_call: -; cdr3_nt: TGTGCCAGCAGCTTACAGTACGAGCAGTACTTC; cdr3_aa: CASSLQYEQYF
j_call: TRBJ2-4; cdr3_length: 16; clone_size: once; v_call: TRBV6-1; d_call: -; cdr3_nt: TGTGCCAGCAGTGACAGGGCGGCCATAGCCAAAAACATTCAGTACTTC; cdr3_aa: CASSDRAAIAKNIQYF
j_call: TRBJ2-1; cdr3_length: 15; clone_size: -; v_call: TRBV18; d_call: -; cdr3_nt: TGTGCCAGCTCACCACCGGCTAAGCGTATCAATGAGCAGTTCTTC; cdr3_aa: CASSPPAKRINEQFF
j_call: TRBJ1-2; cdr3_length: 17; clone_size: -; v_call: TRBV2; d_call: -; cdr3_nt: TGTGCCAGCAGTGTCTCTACTAAAGGGGGGGCTGGCTATGGCTACACCTTC; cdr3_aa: CASSVSTKGGAGYGYTF
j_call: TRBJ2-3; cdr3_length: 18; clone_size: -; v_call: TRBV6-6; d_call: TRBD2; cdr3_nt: TGTGCCAGCAGTCTTGGGGCTAGCGGGAGGAGGGACACAGATACGCAGTATTTT; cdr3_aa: CASSLGASGRRDTDTQYF
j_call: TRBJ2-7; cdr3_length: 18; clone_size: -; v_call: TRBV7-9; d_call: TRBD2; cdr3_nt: TGTGCCAGCAGCCCTTGGGGAAATGGACTAGCACGTTCCTACGAGCAGTACTTC; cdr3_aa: CASSPWGNGLARSYEQYF
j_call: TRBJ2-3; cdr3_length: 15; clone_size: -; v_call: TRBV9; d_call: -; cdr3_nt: TGTGCCAGCAGCGTATACGCGTACCGCACAGATACGCAGTATTTT; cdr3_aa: CASSVYAYRTDTQYF